These 31 T cell receptor beta chains originate from one sample sequenced in a study of beta chain features in type 1 diabetes. Study-level points and caveats: There was a moderate but significant shortening of TCRB CDR3s in all four CD4+ subsets of Type 1 diabetes patients.

Every isolated RNA sample was fully reverse transcribed, so sequencing captured expressed TCRB transcripts. Using immunoSEQ multiplex PCR, the repertoire was profiled, and TCRdb retains in-frame clones only, with some absent. The table includes about 360,000 clones, over 10% detected once. For these receptors, no antigen is known. Sequencing was carried out using naive CD4+ T cells from blood. Source of these receptors: a woman younger than 30 with type 1 diabetes.

In this sample, this clone turned up a few times. A read error may account for a junction end that differs from germline. The rearrangement links TRBV19 to TRBJ2-1; D remains ambiguous. Germline assignment: CDR1 LNHDA and CDR2 SQIVND (reference sequence). There are 15 residues in the CDR3. The CDR3 region is CASSLDVGLYNEQFF. The CDR3 coding sequence is TGTGCCAGTAGTCTAGACGTGGGCCTTTACAATGAGCAGTTCTTC.

This clone was observed a handful of times. The chain joins TRBV29-1 to TRBJ2-5; perhaps TRBD2 as D (6 bases). Trimming pared 5 bases from V and 5 bases from J, leaving 9 bases between. Germline V CDR1 and CDR2: SQVTM, ANQGSEA. The CDR3 is 11 residues long. CDR3 coding DNA: TGCAGCGTTAACAGCGGGGAGACCCAGTACTTC. Its translation: CSVNSGETQYF.

The rearrangement links TRBV10-3 to TRBJ2-5, with 12 bases identical to TRBD2. Germline V gene lookup returns CDR1 ENHRY and CDR2 SYGVKD. The J segment lost 5 bases and the V segment lost 2 bases, leaving 3 bases of the junction unmatched. The CDR3 runs to 15 residues. CDR3 sequence reads: CAISERTSGTETQYF. DNA for the CDR3: TGTGCCATCAGTGAGAGGACTAGCGGGACCGAGACCCAGTACTTC.

The sample holds a few counts of this clone. The CDR3 is CASSTTDTQYF. CDR3 nucleotides: TGTGCCAGCAGTACAACAGATACGCAGTATTTT. V gene TRBV6-5 combines with J gene TRBJ2-3; no clear D gene. CDR3 size: 11 residues. CDR1 and CDR2 (germline): MNHEY, SVGAGI. Trimming took off 5 bases at V and 3 bases at J, with 3 bases between the two ends.

The table lists this clone with a few counts. This chain uses TRBV5-4 with TRBJ2-5, with 8 bases matching TRBD1. This CDR3 contains 15 residues. Germline-derived CDR1 and CDR2 are SGHNT and YYREEE (reference sequence). With 4 bases clipped from V and 5 bases from J, the junction kept 10 bases outside the gene matches. The CDR3 is CASSPPGQGRETQYF. The DNA for the CDR3 is TGTGCCAGCAGCCCACCCGGACAGGGTAGGGAGACCCAGTACTTC.

The V and J genes are TRBV2 and TRBJ1-5; 10 nucleotides line up with TRBD1. V lost 6 bases to trimming and J lost 2 bases; unmatched junction nucleotides: 4. The CDR3 is 15 amino acids. Germline V gene lookup returns CDR1 SNHLY and CDR2 FYNNEI. The CDR3 DNA reads as TGTGCCAGCAGAAGGGACAGGGGAGGCAATCAGCCCCAGCATTTT. Translation gives CASRRDRGGNQPQHF.

The chain recombines TRBV6-4 with TRBJ2-3; 8 nucleotides match TRBD1. Germline V lookup: CDR1 MRHNA, CDR2 SNTAGT. V trimming: 2 bases; J trimming: 4 bases; junction bases outside the gene matches: 2. This CDR3 region has 14 residues. This CDR3 is CASSDGGQADTQYF. The CDR3 nucleotides are TGTGCCAGCAGTGACGGGGGACAGGCAGATACGCAGTATTTT.

The chain combines TRBV5-1 with TRBJ2-7, with 9 bases fitting TRBD1. The germline V gene has CDR1 SGHRS and CDR2 YFSETQ. Trimming removed 2 bases from V and 4 bases from J; junction bases left unmatched: 4. The CDR3 is 14 amino acids. CDR3: CASSFGQGPYEQYF. Written as DNA, the CDR3 is TGCGCCAGCAGCTTTGGACAGGGGCCTTACGAGCAGTACTTC.

The gene calls are TRBV18 and TRBJ2-5; a weak D match, TRBD2 (5 bases). Germline-derived CDR1 and CDR2 are KGHSH and LQKENI. V was pared by 8 bases and J by 2 bases, with 9 bases between. The CDR3 contains 12 residues. This CDR3 is CASTGLQETQYF. In DNA form, the CDR3 reads TGTGCCAGCACCGGACTTCAAGAGACCCAGTACTTC.

The chain employs TRBV5-1 and TRBJ1-2, with 8 bases identical to TRBD1. J lost 7 bases, V lost 4 bases, and 6 bases had no gene match. Germline lookup yields CDR1 SGHRS and CDR2 YFSETQ. The CDR3 runs 13 residues. CDR3 sequence: CASSPGQGAGYTF. The CDR3 DNA is TGCGCCAGCAGCCCCGGACAGGGTGCTGGCTACACCTTC.

This clone was counted a few times. The chain combines TRBV5-1 with TRBJ2-1, with D possibly TRBD2 on 5 matching bases. From germline, CDR1 is SGHRS and CDR2 YFSETQ. The CDR3 contains 13 residues. The V end lost 0 bases, the J end lost 10 bases, and 11 bases lay between the germline ends. The CDR3 protein is CASSLAGSEEQFF. CDR3 DNA sequence: TGCGCCAGCAGCTTGGCGGGAAGTGAGGAGCAGTTCTTC.

This clone occurred a few times. J is TRBJ2-1 and V is TRBV5-1; D not resolved. The V and J ends lost 0 bases and 9 bases respectively, with 7 bases between them. In germline, CDR1 is SGHRS, CDR2 YFSETQ. CDR3 size: 12 residues. This chain's CDR3 is CASSLGVGEQFF. The CDR3 DNA follows: TGCGCCAGCAGCTTGGGCGTCGGTGAGCAGTTCTTC. The full variable domain, with the rest looked up from reference TRBV5-1 and TRBJ2-1, is KAGVTQTPRYLIKTRGQQVTLSCSPISGHRSVSWYQQTPGQGLQFLFEYFSETQRNKGNFPGRFSGRQFSNSRSEMNVSTLELGDSALYLCASSLGVGEQFFGPGTRLTVL.

A few counts support this clone. The J gene is TRBJ2-3, the V gene TRBV29-1, with 10 bases matching TRBD2. Germline V lookup: CDR1 SQVTM, CDR2 ANQGSEA. V was pared by 6 bases and J by 4 bases, with 10 bases of the junction left unmatched. CDR3 size: 15 residues. In DNA, the CDR3 is TGCAGCGTCGCCACACTAGCGGGGATCGCAGATACGCAGTATTTT. Protein product: CSVATLAGIADTQYF.

This clone showed up just a few times. This sequence joins TRBV27 and TRBJ2-4, with a tentative D call TRBD1 (6 bases). V was clipped by 6 bases and J by 5 bases, with 11 bases between them. This CDR3 has 13 amino acids. Per germline, CDR1 MNHEY and CDR2 SMNVEV (reference sequence). CDR3 region: CASRVSGENIQYF. Written as DNA, the CDR3 is TGTGCCAGCAGGGTTTCAGGGGAAAACATTCAGTACTTC.

There are a few counts of this clone. CDR3 protein: CATSRDQGSYEQYF. The CDR3 bases are TGTGCCACCAGCAGAGATCAGGGCTCCTACGAGCAGTACTTC. The chain has TRBV15 and TRBJ2-5; a weak D match, TRBD1 (5 bases). With the DNA end fitting TRBJ2-7 better, the J assignment may be wrong. This CDR3 contains 14 residues. Germline loops: CDR1 LNHNV, CDR2 YYDKDF (reference sequence).

This chain connects TRBV13 to TRBJ2-1, with TRBD2 identical over 9 bases. The CDR3 consists of 15 residues. Germline loops: CDR1 PRHDT, CDR2 FYEKMQ (reference sequence). Unmatched junction bases numbered 2, after V lost 2 bases and J lost 3 bases. This CDR3 is CASSLQRGDYNEQFF. The DNA for the CDR3 is TGTGCCAGCAGCTTACAGCGGGGGGACTACAATGAGCAGTTCTTC.

This sequence joins TRBV6-5 and TRBJ1-2, with D perhaps matching TRBD1 (5 bases). The germline CDR1 and CDR2 sequences are MNHEY and SVGAGI. The CDR3 totals 13 residues. Trimming removed 3 bases from V and 8 bases from J, with 13 bases in between. The CDR3 loop reads CASSYFQGQGYTF. The CDR3 region has the DNA TGTGCCAGCAGTTATTTTCAGGGCCAAGGCTACACCTTC.

CDR3 protein: CASSTTSGAYEQYF. The CDR3 nucleotides read TGTGCCAGCAGCACTACTAGCGGGGCCTACGAGCAGTACTTC. The rearrangement links TRBV5-4 to TRBJ2-7, with 10 bases aligning to TRBD2. The CDR3 contains 14 residues. Germline lookup yields CDR1 SGHNT and CDR2 YYREEE (reference sequence). V gave up 4 bases and J gave up 2 bases; unmatched junction bases: 3.

This sequence joins TRBV4-3 and TRBJ2-1, with a possible D match to TRBD2 (5 bases). The CDR3 runs to 17 residues. With 0 bases removed from V and 0 bases from J, the gap between germline ends came to 12 bases. In germline, CDR1 is LGHNA, CDR2 YSLEER. The CDR3 sequence is CASSQDRRPSSYNEQFF. The CDR3 region has the DNA TGCGCCAGCAGCCAAGATAGGAGGCCGAGCTCCTACAATGAGCAGTTCTTC.

The chain employs TRBV2 and TRBJ2-7; 9 bases are a match to TRBD2. Germline V gives CDR1 SNHLY, CDR2 FYNNEI. V shed 6 bases and J 2 bases; nucleotides not matched to a gene: 5. This CDR3 comprises 14 residues. CDR3 loop: CASREREVPYEQYF. DNA for the CDR3: TGTGCCAGCAGGGAGCGGGAGGTGCCCTACGAGCAGTACTTC.

The chain combines TRBV4-1 with TRBJ2-4; weak D call: TRBD2 (5 bases). V lost 0 bases and J lost 2, with 8 bases in between. The CDR3 sequence is 15 residues long. CDR1 and CDR2 from the germline V gene are MGHRA and YSYEKL. The CDR3 loop reads CASSQDRGTKNIQYF. The CDR3 DNA is TGCGCCAGCAGCCAAGATCGGGGAACCAAAAACATTCAGTACTTC.

CDR3 in amino acids: CASSQGTGVYF. The CDR3 nucleotides read TGTGCCAGCAGCCAAGGGACAGGGGTGTACTTC. The chain couples TRBV14 to TRBJ2-7, with TRBD1 matching over 9 bases. V trimming: 1 base; J trimming: 12 bases; junction bases outside the gene matches: 1. Germline-derived CDR1 and CDR2 are SGHDN and FVKESK. This CDR3 comprises 11 residues.

This chain links TRBV7-8 with TRBJ2-7; TRBD1 matches at 7 bases. Germline CDR1 and CDR2: SGHVS and FQNEAQ. V was clipped by 4 bases and J by 1 base; unmatched bases: 10. The CDR3 has 16 residues. Here the CDR3 DNA reads TGTGCCAGCAGCTCCAGAGGCCAGGGGGTGTCCTACGAGCAGTACTTC. Its translation: CASSSRGQGVSYEQYF.

This clone was counted between two and nine times. The rearrangement joins TRBV6-1 to TRBJ2-6; D is possibly TRBD1 (5 bases). The ends were cut back, 4 bases at V and 4 bases at J, with 8 bases in the middle. The CDR3 loop spans 14 amino acids. CDR1 is MNHNS, CDR2 SASEGT, per germline. CDR3 DNA: TGTGCCAGCAGTGCAGGGCCAGGGGCCAACGTCCTGACTTTC. This encodes CASSAGPGANVLTF.

The rearrangement links TRBV15 to TRBJ1-5; D call uncertain. The germline V gene encodes CDR1 LNHNV and CDR2 YYDKDF (reference sequence). CDR3 size: 14 residues. V was clipped by 8 bases and J by 2 bases, with 13 bases between them. CDR3 residues: CATGRGGGNQPQHF. CDR3 in DNA: TGTGCCACCGGTCGGGGAGGAGGCAATCAGCCCCAGCATTTT.

This clone was seen more than once but under ten times. The gene calls are TRBV18 and TRBJ1-6; a weak D match, TRBD1 (5 bases). CDR3 size: 15 residues. The V end was cut by 1 base, the J end by 10 bases, with 14 bases between. Germline V lookup: CDR1 KGHSH, CDR2 LQKENI. CDR3: CASSPLREGLSPLHF. The CDR3, as DNA: TGTGCCAGCTCACCACTCAGGGAGGGGTTGTCACCCCTCCACTTT.

The chain carries TRBV9 and TRBJ2-2; D gene uncertain. CDR3 length: 17 amino acids. The V gene's germline CDR1 is SGDLS and CDR2 YYNGEE. V shed 0 bases and J shed 1 base, with 13 bases lying between them. In nucleotides, the CDR3 is TGTGCCAGCAGCGTAGGCTCTCAGGCGCTGAACACCGGGGAGCTGTTTTTT. Protein sequence: CASSVGSQALNTGELFF.

This clone was observed a handful of times. The V call is TRBV6-5, the J call TRBJ2-7, with 8 bases aligning to TRBD1. The ends lost 0 bases at V and 4 bases at J; junction bases unmatched: 2. Germline V CDR1 and CDR2: MNHEY, SVGAGI. This CDR3 is built from 14 residues. The CDR3 protein is CASSYSDREYEQYF. CDR3 sequence (DNA): TGTGCCAGCAGTTACTCGGACAGGGAATACGAGCAGTACTTC.

A few counts support this clone. The genes are TRBV23-1 and TRBJ1-5, with D possibly TRBD1 on 5 matching bases. TRBV23-1 is an ORF; its function is uncertain. The V gene lost 2 bases and the J gene lost 7 bases, with 12 bases spanning the gap. The CDR3 totals 14 residues. The CDR3 DNA is TGCGCCAGCAGTCAACAGGGAAATAACCAGCCCCAGCATTTT. As protein: CASSQQGNNQPQHF.

This clone was counted only a few times. V and J are TRBV25-1 and TRBJ1-1, with D maybe TRBD1 (6 bases). CDR1 and CDR2 from the germline V gene are MGHDK and SYGVNS. Trimming shortened V by 3 bases and J by 0 bases, and 8 bases separated the two germline ends. The CDR3 extends over 14 amino acids. The CDR3, as DNA: TGTGCCAGCAGTGAGCCAGGGGTGAACACTGAAGCTTTCTTT. It encodes CASSEPGVNTEAFF.

This clone came up a few times. The chain's CDR3 is CSVRQGADTQYF. CDR3 in DNA: TGCAGCGTTAGACAGGGCGCCGATACGCAGTATTTT. This chain connects TRBV29-1 to TRBJ2-3; 7 bases align to TRBD1. Germline V gene lookup returns CDR1 SQVTM and CDR2 ANQGSEA. The CDR3 sequence is 12 residues long. The trim removed 5 bases at V and 6 bases at J, leaving 5 bases unmatched.